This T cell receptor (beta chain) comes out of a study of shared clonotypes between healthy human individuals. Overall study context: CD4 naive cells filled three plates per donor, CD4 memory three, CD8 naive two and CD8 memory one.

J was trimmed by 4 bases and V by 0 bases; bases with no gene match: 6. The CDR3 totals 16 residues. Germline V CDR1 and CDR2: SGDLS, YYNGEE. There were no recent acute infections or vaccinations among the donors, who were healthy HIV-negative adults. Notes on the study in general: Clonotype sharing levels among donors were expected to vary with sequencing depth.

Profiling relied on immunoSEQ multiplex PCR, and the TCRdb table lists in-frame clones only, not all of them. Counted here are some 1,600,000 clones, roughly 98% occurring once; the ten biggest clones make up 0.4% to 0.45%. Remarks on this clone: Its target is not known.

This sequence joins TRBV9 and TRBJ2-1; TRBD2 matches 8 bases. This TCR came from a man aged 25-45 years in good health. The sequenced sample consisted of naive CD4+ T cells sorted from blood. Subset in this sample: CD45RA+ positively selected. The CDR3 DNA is TGTGCCAGCAGCGTAGAGGCGGGAGGATGGTACAATGAGCAGTTCTTC. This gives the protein CASSVEAGGWYNEQFF.